The rows below give T cell receptor beta chains drawn from one sample of a study of T-cell reconstitution after alpha-beta-depleted transplantation in children. TCRdb recomputed calls from the PCR reads with MiXCR, one row per CDR3 protein. The sample includes approximately 800,000 distinct CDR3 sequences, under 20% of them seen just once. The starting material was PBMCs, mostly from graft donor cells, obtained 360 days after TCRalphabeta/CD19-depleted stem cell transplant. The receptors come from a male patient under 18 who had a stem cell transplant for acute lymphoblastic leukemia, so the T cells may come from the graft donor. The CDR3 runs from the conserved cysteine through the conserved F or W. The order of the fields is D gene, J gene, clone size, V gene, CDR3 protein, CDR3 DNA. D genes are given only for firm matches. The listing skips clone size in some rows; elsewhere it reads once, few, many or a size class.

TRBD2 TRBJ2-7 NA TRBV5-1 CASSDGLAGDPEQYF TGCGCCAGCAGCGACGGACTAGCGGGAGATCCCGAGCAGTACTTC
TRBD2 TRBJ2-1 many TRBV11-2 CASSLDSSGTTNEQFF TGTGCCAGCAGCTTAGATTCTAGCGGGACGACCAATGAGCAGTTCTTC
NA TRBJ2-7 NA TRBV27 CASRLGKSYEQYF TGTGCCAGCAGGTTAGGGAAATCCTACGAGCAGTACTTC
NA TRBJ1-1 NA TRBV7-8 CASRREENTEAFF TGTGCCAGTAGACGAGAGGAGAACACTGAAGCTTTCTTT
NA TRBJ1-5 few TRBV7-9 CASSLGGETSNQPQHF TGTGCCAGCAGCTTAGGGGGGGAGACTAGCAATCAGCCCCAGCATTTT
NA TRBJ2-1 NA TRBV12-3/TRBV12-4 CASSLNTWGSNYNEQFF TGTGCCAGCAGTTTGAACACCTGGGGCAGTAACTACAATGAGCAGTTCTTC
NA TRBJ2-3 NA TRBV6-5 CASSYSRVRADTQYF TGTGCCAGCAGTTACTCCAGGGTACGCGCAGATACGCAGTATTTT
NA TRBJ2-7 few TRBV4-1 CASSHLLSRGGFYEQYF TGCGCCAGCAGCCACCTCCTGAGCAGGGGAGGTTTCTACGAGCAGTACTTC
TRBD2 TRBJ2-5 many TRBV20-1 CSAPSLAGGFNGETQYF TGCAGTGCCCCCTCACTAGCGGGAGGTTTTAACGGAGAGACCCAGTACTTC
NA TRBJ2-1 few TRBV5-1 CASSPIRGYEQFF TGCGCCAGCAGCCCGATCCGGGGGTATGAGCAGTTCTTC
TRBD1 TRBJ1-4 NA TRBV12-5 CASARTGRGPNEKLFF TGTGCTAGTGCCCGGACAGGGAGGGGTCCTAATGAAAAACTGTTTTTT
TRBD2 TRBJ2-2 NA TRBV24-1 CATSVGSGSRTGELFF TGTGCCACCAGTGTTGGGAGCGGGAGTCGCACCGGGGAGCTGTTTTTT
NA TRBJ2-2 few TRBV9 CASSVGIGELFF TGTGCCAGCAGCGTTGGTATCGGGGAGCTGTTTTTT
NA TRBJ2-5 few TRBV12-3/TRBV12-4 CASSFRLVSQETQYF TGTGCCAGCAGTTTCCGACTAGTTTCTCAAGAGACCCAGTACTTC
NA TRBJ2-7 many TRBV25-1 CASSEGRGDEQYF TGTGCCAGCAGTGAGGGCAGGGGAGACGAGCAGTACTTC
NA TRBJ2-1 few TRBV12-3/TRBV12-4 CASRMASNEQFF TGTGCCAGCAGGATGGCCTCCAATGAGCAGTTCTTC
TRBD2 TRBJ2-7 NA TRBV20-1 CSASKNVVAGGSYEQYF TGCAGTGCTAGTAAAAACGTAGTGGCGGGAGGGTCCTACGAGCAGTACTTC
NA TRBJ1-5 NA TRBV29-1 CSAGVGSNQPQHF TGCAGCGCAGGGGTAGGGAGCAATCAGCCCCAGCATTTT
NA TRBJ2-1 few TRBV15 CATSRRSGESRSNEQFF TGTGCCACCAGCAGGAGGTCAGGGGAGTCACGTAGCAATGAGCAGTTCTTC
TRBD2 TRBJ2-1 few TRBV29-1 CSVESPSGTYNEQFF TGCAGCGTTGAAAGCCCTAGCGGAACCTACAATGAGCAGTTCTTC
NA TRBJ2-3 few TRBV10-3 CAISESPVFPDTQYF TGTGCCATCAGTGAGTCCCCAGTATTCCCAGATACGCAGTATTTT
NA TRBJ1-2 few TRBV29-1 CSVRTALQGGYTF TGCAGCGTCCGGACCGCCCTTCAGGGTGGCTACACCTTC
NA TRBJ2-3 once TRBV29-1 CSASQGVTDTQYF TGCAGCGCCTCTCAGGGTGTGACAGATACGCAGTATTTT
NA TRBJ2-4 few TRBV12-3/TRBV12-4 CASSPLGGGRDIQYF TGTGCCAGCAGTCCATTAGGTGGGGGTAGGGACATTCAGTACTTC
NA TRBJ1-5 NA TRBV5-1 CASSLGGESQPQHF TGCGCCAGCAGCTTGGGGGGAGAGAGTCAGCCCCAGCATTTT
NA TRBJ2-3 few TRBV24-1 CATSNPDSTDTQYF TGTGCCACCAGTAACCCAGATAGCACAGATACGCAGTATTTT
TRBD2 TRBJ2-3 NA TRBV29-1 CSVEIPPGLAGNPSTDTQYF TGCAGCGTTGAAATCCCCCCTGGCCTAGCGGGGAACCCTAGCACAGATACGCAGTATTTT
NA TRBJ2-5 few TRBV7-9 CASSFRHAQETQYF TGTGCCAGCAGCTTCCGACACGCCCAAGAGACCCAGTACTTC
TRBD1 TRBJ2-7 many TRBV9 CASSGDRAPYEQYF TGTGCCAGCAGCGGGGACAGGGCCCCCTACGAGCAGTACTTC
NA TRBJ2-7 NA TRBV9 CASSEGDGSSYEQYF TGTGCCAGCAGCGAAGGGGACGGGAGCTCCTACGAGCAGTACTTC
TRBD1 TRBJ1-5 NA TRBV6-1 CASSHDRGRQPQHF TGTGCCAGCAGTCATGACAGGGGCAGGCAGCCCCAGCATTTT